The rows below give T cell receptor beta chains drawn from one sample of a study of cytomegalovirus exposure and HLA in healthy donors. TCRdb's table, derived via immunoSEQ multiplex PCR, lists solely in-frame clones and lacks some. Of about 60,000 clones listed, more than 65% were seen once; the top ten hold nearly 3%. Specimen: PBMCs. These receptors were collected from a woman younger than 45 in good health and CMV-seronegative. CDR3s include the opening cysteine and the closing phenylalanine or tryptophan. The order of the fields is V gene, clone size, J gene, D gene, CDR3 protein, CDR3 DNA. A D gene is named only where the DNA matches it firmly. Rows give clone size only sometimes, using once, few, many, or a class for an expanded clone.

TRBV19	once	TRBJ1-1	.	CASISGQAKREAFF	TGTGCCAGTATTAGCGGACAAGCGAAACGTGAAGCTTTCTTT
TRBV19	.	TRBJ1-4	TRBD1	CASSDTGATNEKLFF	TGTGCCAGTAGTGATACAGGGGCAACTAATGAAAAACTGTTTTTT
TRBV19	.	TRBJ1-6	TRBD1	CASSIGDPGTGNSPLHF	TGTGCCAGTAGTATCGGGGACCCCGGGACAGGGAATTCACCCCTCCACTTT
TRBV25-1	.	TRBJ2-1	TRBD1	CASSDPGQGVANEQFF	TGTGCCAGCAGTGACCCCGGACAGGGAGTAGCGAATGAGCAGTTCTTC
TRBV7-2	.	TRBJ2-7	TRBD1	CASSQGQGREQYF	TGTGCCAGCAGCCAGGGACAGGGGCGGGAGCAGTACTTC
TRBV15	once	TRBJ1-1	TRBD1	CATSRDSEGATEAFF	TGTGCCACCAGCAGAGATAGTGAGGGGGCGACTGAAGCTTTCTTT
TRBV30	.	TRBJ1-3	TRBD1	CAWDRTGVTIYF	TGTGCCTGGGATAGGACAGGCGTCACCATATATTTT
TRBV5-1	.	TRBJ2-5	TRBD1	CASSSATGQGQETQYF	TGCGCCAGCAGCTCCGCTACGGGACAGGGACAAGAGACCCAGTACTTC
TRBV10-3	.	TRBJ2-2	.	CAIGDTNTGELFF	TGTGCCATCGGAGATACGAACACCGGGGAGCTGTTTTTT
TRBV10-1	.	TRBJ2-7	TRBD1	CASSGTGATYEQYF	TGCGCCAGCAGCGGGACAGGAGCAACCTACGAGCAGTACTTC
TRBV30	.	TRBJ1-6	.	CAWSSGGGNSPLHF	TGTGCCTGGAGCAGCGGGGGAGGTAATTCACCCCTCCACTTT
TRBV15	.	TRBJ1-3	TRBD1	CATSRGDRGYGNTIYF	TGTGCCACCAGCAGAGGGGACAGGGGGTACGGCAACACCATATATTTT
TRBV7-3	.	TRBJ2-3	.	CASSLGEFADTQYF	TGTGCCAGCAGCCTCGGGGAGTTCGCAGATACGCAGTATTTT
TRBV7-2	once	TRBJ1-3	.	CASSSRVGNTIYF	TGTGCCAGCAGCTCCCGGGTCGGAAACACCATATATTTT
TRBV5-6	once	TRBJ1-1	.	CASSLRGYMNTEAFF	TGTGCCAGCAGCTTGCGGGGATACATGAACACTGAAGCTTTCTTT
TRBV7-9	.	TRBJ2-3	TRBD2	CASSPGGQAITDTQYF	TGTGCCAGCAGCCCGGGAGGCCAAGCTATCACAGATACGCAGTATTTT
TRBV5-8	.	TRBJ2-2	.	CASSSTGDYTGELFF	TGTGCCAGCAGCTCTACTGGAGACTACACCGGGGAGCTGTTTTTT
TRBV2	few	TRBJ1-1	TRBD1	CASSGAQGITEAFF	TGTGCCAGCAGTGGGGCACAGGGGATCACTGAAGCTTTCTTT
TRBV19	few	TRBJ2-2	.	CASRFTENTGELFF	TGTGCCAGTCGATTCACAGAGAACACCGGGGAGCTGTTTTTT
TRBV7-2	.	TRBJ2-5	TRBD2	CASSGALSGGKETQYF	TGTGCCAGCAGCGGAGCCCTGTCGGGAGGGAAAGAGACCCAGTACTTC
TRBV5-6	.	TRBJ2-2	.	CASSKNSGANTGELFF	TGTGCCAGCAGCAAAAATAGCGGAGCGAACACCGGGGAGCTGTTTTTT
TRBV28	.	TRBJ2-3	.	CASRAGSTDTQYF	TGTGCCAGCAGGGCGGGAAGTACAGATACGCAGTATTTT
TRBV5-4	.	TRBJ2-3	.	CASSLYRAGSTDTQYF	TGTGCCAGCAGCTTGTACCGGGCGGGTAGCACAGATACGCAGTATTTT
TRBV2	.	TRBJ1-1	TRBD1	CASRGGTGIMNTEAFF	TGTGCCAGCAGAGGAGGGACAGGGATTATGAACACTGAAGCTTTCTTT
TRBV7-2	.	TRBJ1-1	.	CASSTRQVTTEAFF	TGTGCCAGCAGCACTAGACAGGTAACCACTGAAGCTTTCTTT
TRBV27	.	TRBJ2-2	TRBD2	CASSFRTSGTGELFF	TGTGCCAGCAGTTTCAGGACTAGCGGCACCGGGGAGCTGTTTTTT
TRBV30	.	TRBJ1-5	.	CAWSSAGDQPQHF	TGTGCCTGGAGCTCCGCGGGGGATCAGCCCCAGCATTTT
TRBV7-9	.	TRBJ1-2	.	CASNEEDYGYTF	TGTGCCAGCAACGAGGAGGACTATGGCTACACCTTC
TRBV13	.	TRBJ1-2	.	CASSQDLTPGFYGYTF	TGTGCCAGCAGCCAAGACCTAACTCCAGGGTTCTATGGCTACACCTTC
TRBV5-8	.	TRBJ2-1	TRBD2	CASSFTSGINHEQFF	TGTGCCAGCAGCTTCACTAGCGGGATAAATCATGAGCAGTTCTTC
TRBV11-3	few	TRBJ1-1	TRBD1	CASSSYRGWSMTEAFF	TGTGCCAGCAGCTCCTACAGGGGCTGGAGTATGACTGAAGCTTTCTTT
TRBV10-2	.	TRBJ1-5	.	CASTEGPHNQPQHF	TGCGCCAGCACTGAGGGGCCTCACAATCAGCCCCAGCATTTT
TRBV7-9	.	TRBJ1-1	TRBD1	CASSLGQRNTEAFF	TGTGCCAGCAGCCTGGGACAGCGGAACACTGAAGCTTTCTTT
TRBV6-5	.	TRBJ2-7	.	CASSQGAVSYEQYF	TGTGCCAGCAGCCAAGGGGCCGTTTCCTACGAGCAGTACTTC
TRBV5-8	.	TRBJ1-1	.	CASSLSWRRGNTEAFF	TGTGCCAGCAGCTTATCTTGGAGGCGGGGGAACACTGAAGCTTTCTTT
TRBV21-1	.	TRBJ1-1	.	CASSKAQAGRGTEAFF	TGTGCCAGCAGCAAAGCCCAGGCAGGGAGGGGGACTGAAGCTTTCTTT
TRBV18	.	TRBJ1-6	.	CASSPPARGDSPLHF	TGTGCCAGCTCACCACCGGCCAGGGGTGATTCACCCCTCCACTTT
TRBV5-1	few	TRBJ1-4	TRBD1	CASSLGRTGVGTNEKLFF	TGCGCCAGCAGCTTGGGCCGGACAGGGGTTGGCACTAATGAAAAACTGTTTTTT
TRBV4-3	.	TRBJ1-1	.	CASSQDRGLNTEAFF	TGCGCCAGCAGCCAAGATCGGGGTCTGAACACTGAAGCTTTCTTT
TRBV18	once	TRBJ1-2	TRBD1	CASSPLPGTDYGYTF	TGTGCCAGCTCACCATTGCCCGGGACAGACTATGGCTACACCTTC
TRBV4-3	.	TRBJ2-3	TRBD1	CASSQGTGATDTQYF	TGCGCCAGCAGCCAAGGGACAGGGGCCACAGATACGCAGTATTTT
TRBV7-3	.	TRBJ2-3	TRBD1	CASSTGTGTDTQYF	TGTGCCAGCAGCACGGGGACAGGCACAGATACGCAGTATTTT
TRBV27	.	TRBJ2-2	TRBD1	CASSFHPGTGASWGTGELFF	TGTGCCAGCAGTTTCCACCCCGGGACAGGGGCCTCTTGGGGGACCGGGGAGCTGTTTTTT
TRBV10-3	.	TRBJ2-3	.	CATGADRRDTQYF	TGTGCCACCGGAGCAGACCGGAGGGATACGCAGTATTTT
TRBV5-4	.	TRBJ2-4	TRBD1	CASSHGGVGQGKNIQYF	TGTGCCAGCAGCCACGGAGGGGTAGGACAGGGTAAAAACATTCAGTACTTC
TRBV6-5	.	TRBJ1-5	.	CASRAIGGGQPQHF	TGTGCCAGCAGGGCCATCGGGGGAGGTCAGCCCCAGCATTTT
TRBV7-2	.	TRBJ2-1	TRBD2	CASLSTGGRNEQFF	TGTGCCAGCCTATCAACGGGGGGGCGCAATGAGCAGTTCTTC
TRBV5-4	.	TRBJ1-1	.	CASMRGGGDTEAFF	TGTGCCAGCATGAGGGGAGGGGGAGACACTGAAGCTTTCTTT
TRBV11-3	.	TRBJ2-7	.	CASSLSQKSYEQYF	TGTGCCAGCAGCTTAAGTCAGAAGTCCTACGAGCAGTACTTC
TRBV5-6	.	TRBJ2-2	.	CASSLQVSNTGELFF	TGTGCCAGCAGCTTGCAGGTTTCGAACACCGGGGAGCTGTTTTTT
TRBV29-1	.	TRBJ1-1	.	CSAWPQSNTEAFF	TGCAGCGCCTGGCCACAGTCGAACACTGAAGCTTTCTTT
TRBV5-1	.	TRBJ1-4	.	CASSFMLRGTNEKLFF	TGCGCCAGCAGCTTCATGCTGAGGGGGACTAATGAAAAACTGTTTTTT
TRBV7-9	once	TRBJ2-3	TRBD1	CASSSPRDRGQYF	TGTGCCAGCAGCTCCCCCCGGGACAGGGGGCAGTATTTT
TRBV4-2	.	TRBJ2-2	TRBD2	CASSRGGLAGVGGELFF	TGTGCCAGCAGCCGGGGGGGACTAGCGGGAGTTGGCGGGGAGCTGTTTTTT
TRBV6-1	.	TRBJ2-3	TRBD2	CASSDPPGGPGDTQYF	TGTGCCAGCAGTGATCCACCGGGGGGGCCTGGAGATACGCAGTATTTT
TRBV5-1	.	TRBJ1-6	.	CASSLGREDSPLHF	TGCGCCAGCAGCCTGGGCAGGGAGGATTCACCCCTCCACTTT